The 26 T cell receptor beta chains presented below share a single source sample, sequenced in a study of blood T cell repertoires in COVID-19. Libraries were prepared by immunoSEQ multiplex PCR; TCRdb keeps only in-frame clonotypes and omits some of them. The data contain 200,000 to 250,000 clones, around 83% of them singletons. Material: peripheral blood. The source is a man aged 30-40 years who had recovered from COVID-19.

A few counts support this clone. This sequence joins TRBV19 and TRBJ2-2; D gene unclear. V was shortened by 3 bases and J by 0 bases, with 14 bases between the two germline ends. The CDR3 spans 17 residues. The germline gives CDR1 LNHDA, CDR2 SQIVND (reference sequence). CDR3 loop: CASSIVQWATNTGELFF. As DNA, the CDR3 is TGTGCCAGTAGTATTGTGCAGTGGGCTACGAACACCGGGGAGCTGTTTTTT.

The gene calls are TRBV4-2 and TRBJ1-3, with D hard to call. Trimming took 0 bases from V and 3 from J, leaving 15 bases between them. The CDR3 covers 17 residues. The germline gives CDR1 LGHNA, CDR2 YNFKEQ. CDR3 loop: CASSQETPGGSGNTIYF. The DNA of the CDR3 is TGTGCCAGCAGCCAAGAAACCCCCGGAGGTAGTGGAAACACCATATATTTT.

This sequence joins TRBV27 and TRBJ2-2, with TRBD1 identical over 8 bases. CDR1 and CDR2 from the germline V gene are MNHEY and SMNVEV (reference sequence). After removal of 4 bases from V and 5 bases from J, the junction contained 9 bases not matched to a gene. The CDR3 totals 16 residues. The CDR3 is CASSSFGQGWTGELFF. CDR3 DNA sequence: TGTGCCAGCAGTTCCTTCGGACAGGGATGGACCGGGGAGCTGTTTTTT.

The rearrangement uses TRBV7-2 and TRBJ2-1; 8 nucleotides match TRBD2. Germline CDR1 reads SGHTA; CDR2 reads FQGNSA. This CDR3 is built from 14 residues. The trim removed 3 bases at V and 3 bases at J, leaving 1 base unmatched. The CDR3 DNA reads as TGTGCCAGCAGCTTCCGGGGGGGCTACAATGAGCAGTTCTTC. As protein: CASSFRGGYNEQFF.

This rearrangement joins TRBV3-1 (or the pseudogene TRBV3-2) to TRBJ2-5, with D maybe TRBD2 (5 bases). The V end was cut by 4 bases, the J end by 3 bases, with 15 bases between. This CDR3 comprises 15 residues. Germline lookup yields CDR1 LGHDT and CDR2 YNNKEL (reference sequence). CDR3 DNA: TGTGCCAGCAGCCCCGGGATGGGTCTTGAAGAGACCCAGTACTTC. Protein product: CASSPGMGLEETQYF.

This sequence joins TRBV7-9 and TRBJ2-7; D is ambiguous. Germline assignment: CDR1 SEHNR and CDR2 FQNEAQ (reference sequence). V was shortened by 2 bases and J by 5 bases, with 4 bases between the two germline ends. The CDR3 length is 11 residues. The CDR3 region has the DNA TGTGCCAGCAGCTTACAAAACGAGCAGTACTTC. This sequence encodes CASSLQNEQYF.

This clone was counted a few times. The chain carries TRBV6-1 and TRBJ1-5; D possibly corresponds to TRBD1 (6 bases). This CDR3 is 16 amino acids long. CDR1 and CDR2 (germline): MNHNS, SASEGT. V lost 0 bases and J 5 bases, leaving 14 bases between the germline ends. DNA for the CDR3: TGTGCCAGCAGTGAAGCCCTTACAGGGTCCCATCAGCCCCAGCATTTT. It specifies CASSEALTGSHQPQHF.

The CDR3 protein is CAAGGGRTGYTF. The CDR3 DNA reads as TGTGCCGCCGGGGGAGGGAGAACTGGCTACACCTTC. The chain employs TRBV28 and TRBJ1-2; D may be TRBD1 (5 bases). This CDR3 is 12 amino acids long. V was pared by 11 bases and J by 7 bases, with 17 bases between. Germline loops: CDR1 MDHEN, CDR2 SYDVKM.

The rearrangement joins TRBV7-6 to TRBJ1-1; D is unresolved. V gave up 6 bases and J gave up 5 bases, with 16 bases separating them. The CDR3 is 14 residues long. In germline, CDR1 is SGHVS, CDR2 FNYEAQ. The CDR3 nucleotides read TGTGCCAGCAGTCTCCCAGAGGGTGAAACTGAAGCTTTCTTT. Its translation is CASSLPEGETEAFF.

V usage is TRBV3-1 (or the pseudogene TRBV3-2) and J usage is TRBJ1-1; no firm D call. CDR1 is LGHDT, CDR2 YNNKEL, per germline (reference sequence). The CDR3 contains 13 residues. V was pared by 0 bases and J by 8 bases, with 10 bases between. The CDR3 here is CASSQDSFGEAFF. CDR3 DNA: TGTGCCAGCAGCCAAGATTCATTCGGGGAAGCTTTCTTT.

The genes are TRBV6-5 and TRBJ2-2, with 9 bases that match TRBD1. V gave up 6 bases and J gave up 6 bases; unmatched junction bases: 8. The CDR3 sequence is 15 residues long. The germline gives CDR1 MNHEY, CDR2 SVGAGI. CDR3 nucleotides: TGTGCCAGCAGATTGGACAGGGGCATCCCCGGGGAGCTGTTTTTT. It encodes CASRLDRGIPGELFF.

The rearrangement links TRBV14 to TRBJ2-5, with TRBD2 matching over 7 bases. This CDR3 region has 14 residues. Trimming took 1 base from V and 5 from J; bases not matched to a gene: 4. Germline CDR1 is SGHDN and CDR2 is FVKESK. CDR3 residues: CASSQVRGLETQYF. The CDR3 DNA reads as TGTGCCAGCAGCCAAGTGCGGGGGTTGGAGACCCAGTACTTC.

In this sample, this clone turned up a few times. The rearrangement joins TRBV4-1 to TRBJ1-5; 8 nucleotides align to TRBD1. From germline, CDR1 is MGHRA and CDR2 YSYEKL. The V and J ends lost 4 bases and 4 bases, in that order; junction bases with no gene match: 6. This CDR3 contains 15 residues. The CDR3 is CASSRTTGGNQPQHF. The CDR3 DNA sequence: TGCGCCAGCAGCCGGACCACAGGGGGGAATCAGCCCCAGCATTTT.

The rearrangement joins TRBV28 to TRBJ2-4; D may be TRBD1 (5 bases). CDR1 and CDR2 from the germline V gene are MDHEN and SYDVKM. This CDR3 region has 18 residues. V was pared by 4 bases and J by 0 bases, with 19 bases between. As DNA, the CDR3 is TGTGCCAGCAGTTCCCCCGCAGGGCGCCCCCCAGCCAAAAACATTCAGTACTTC. It codes for CASSSPAGRPPAKNIQYF.

The V gene is TRBV21-1, the J gene TRBJ1-3. TRBV21-1 counts as a pseudogene. The CDR3 is made up of 17 amino acids. CDR3 DNA: TGTGCCAGCAGCAAAGGCGGCGACGGGAGCTCTGGAAACACCATATATTTT. Encoded protein: CASSKGGDGSSGNTIYF.

This chain joins TRBV6-8 and TRBJ2-4; 7 bases are shared with TRBD2. The V segment lost 6 bases and the J segment 1 base; nucleotides outside the gene matches: 6. The CDR3 has 15 residues. Germline V CDR1 and CDR2: MNHGY, SAAAGT. The CDR3 sequence: CASRRLGGAKNIQYF. The CDR3 DNA is TGTGCCAGCAGACGACTCGGGGGGGCCAAAAACATTCAGTACTTC.

This rearrangement joins TRBV2 to TRBJ1-3; D not certain. Germline-derived CDR1 and CDR2 are SNHLY and FYNNEI. The CDR3 covers 11 residues. The V gene lost 4 bases and the J gene lost 6 bases, with 4 bases spanning the gap. CDR3 amino acids: CASSVQNTIYF. The CDR3 coding sequence is TGTGCCAGCAGTGTCCAAAACACCATATATTTT.

This rearrangement joins TRBV28 to TRBJ1-5; D not resolved. Germline lookup yields CDR1 MDHEN and CDR2 SYDVKM. The CDR3 has 12 residues. The V and J ends lost 7 bases and 8 bases respectively, with 12 bases between them. The chain's CDR3 is CASKEGKEPQHF. DNA for the CDR3: TGTGCCAGCAAGGAGGGAAAAGAGCCCCAGCATTTT.

This clone was seen only a few times. The gene calls are TRBV3-1 (or the pseudogene TRBV3-2) and TRBJ2-2; 7 bases are a match to TRBD1. V trimming: 1 base; J trimming: 4 bases; junction bases outside the gene matches: 9. CDR1 LGHDT and CDR2 YNNKEL come from the germline V gene (reference sequence). CDR3 length: 17 amino acids. Written as DNA, the CDR3 is TGTGCCAGCAGCCAAGTGTTAGGTCCAGGGGGCACCGGGGAGCTGTTTTTT. Translated: CASSQVLGPGGTGELFF.

This clone has only one observation. This sequence joins TRBV7-3 and TRBJ1-1; D is undetermined. The germline gives CDR1 SGHTA, CDR2 FQGTGA. V was clipped by 4 bases and J by 0 bases, with 6 bases between them. This CDR3 is built from 13 residues. The CDR3 is CASSSGVNTEAFF. In DNA, the CDR3 is TGTGCCAGCAGCTCCGGGGTGAACACTGAAGCTTTCTTT.

CDR3 bases: TGTGCCAGCTCACCATTTCGGGACACTGAAGCTTTCTTT. This sequence encodes CASSPFRDTEAFF. The rearrangement joins TRBV18 to TRBJ1-1; D unclear. CDR1 KGHSH and CDR2 LQKENI come from the germline V gene. Trimming stripped 2 bases from V and 3 bases from J, with 7 bases between. The CDR3 consists of 13 residues. The full variable domain, completed using reference TRBV18 and TRBJ1-1, is NAGVMQNPRHLVRRRGQEARLRCSPMKGHSHVYWYRQLPEEGLKFMVYLQKENIIDESGMPKERFSAEFPKEGPSILRIQQVVRGDSAAYFCASSPFRDTEAFFGQGTRLTVV.

The chain combines TRBV7-6 with TRBJ1-4, with a tentative D call TRBD1 (6 bases). The CDR3 covers 17 residues. V gave up 5 bases and J gave up 2 bases, with 18 bases separating them. Germline CDR1 SGHVS, CDR2 FNYEAQ. The CDR3 coding sequence is TGTGCCAGCAGCATAACACAGGGATTCGCGACTAATGAAAAACTGTTTTTT. As protein: CASSITQGFATNEKLFF.

This chain connects TRBV27 to TRBJ2-7, with TRBD1 as a possible D gene (6 bases). Trimming left V 6 bases short and J 2 bases short, with 11 bases between. The CDR3 has 13 residues. CDR1 MNHEY and CDR2 SMNVEV come from the germline V gene (reference sequence). CDR3 sequence: CASSTDRTYEQYV. In DNA form, the CDR3 reads TGTGCCAGCAGCACGGACAGAACCTACGAGCAGTACGTC.

Written as DNA, the CDR3 is TGTGCCAGCAGCCGTACTGACAGGGCTGGGGCCAACGTCCTGACTTTC. Translation gives CASSRTDRAGANVLTF. J is TRBJ2-6 and V is TRBV7-9; 7 positions match TRBD1. This CDR3 has 16 amino acids. Germline assignment: CDR1 SEHNR and CDR2 FQNEAQ (reference sequence). After removal of 5 bases from V and 2 bases from J, the junction contained 6 bases not matched to a gene.

This sequence joins TRBV5-4 and TRBJ2-5; 13 bases are a match to TRBD2. The CDR3 is 17 amino acids. Per germline, CDR1 SGHNT and CDR2 YYREEE (reference sequence). J was trimmed by 5 bases and V by 4 bases; bases with no gene match: 11. CDR3 residues: CASSPRLAGGVPETQYF. CDR3 nucleotides: TGTGCCAGCAGCCCACGACTAGCGGGGGGTGTCCCGGAGACCCAGTACTTC.

V gene TRBV18 combines with J gene TRBJ1-2; D remains ambiguous. V shed 8 bases and J shed 6 bases, with 13 bases lying between them. Germline V lookup: CDR1 KGHSH, CDR2 LQKENI. The CDR3 runs to 12 residues. The CDR3 loop is CASTDAGNGYTF. The CDR3 coding sequence is TGTGCCAGCACCGACGCAGGAAATGGCTACACCTTC. The full variable domain, completed using reference TRBV18 and TRBJ1-2, is NAGVMQNPRHLVRRRGQEARLRCSPMKGHSHVYWYRQLPEEGLKFMVYLQKENIIDESGMPKERFSAEFPKEGPSILRIQQVVRGDSAAYFCASTDAGNGYTFGSGTRLTVV.